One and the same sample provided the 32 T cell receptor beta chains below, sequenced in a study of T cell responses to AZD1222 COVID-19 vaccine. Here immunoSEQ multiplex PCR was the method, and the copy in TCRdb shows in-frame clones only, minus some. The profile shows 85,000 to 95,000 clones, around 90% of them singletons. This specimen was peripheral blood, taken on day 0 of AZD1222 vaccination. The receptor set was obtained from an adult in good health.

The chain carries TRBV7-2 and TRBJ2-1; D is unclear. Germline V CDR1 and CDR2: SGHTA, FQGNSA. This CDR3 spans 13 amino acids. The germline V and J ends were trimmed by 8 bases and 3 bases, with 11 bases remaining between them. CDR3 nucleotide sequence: TGTGCCAGCGGCAAGGTGGGCTACAATGAGCAGTTCTTC. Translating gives CASGKVGYNEQFF.

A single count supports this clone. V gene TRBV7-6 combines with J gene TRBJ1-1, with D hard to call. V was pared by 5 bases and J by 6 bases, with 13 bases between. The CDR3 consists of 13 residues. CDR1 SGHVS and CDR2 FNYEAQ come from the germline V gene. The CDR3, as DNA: TGTGCCAGCAGCCCCACTCCAGGTTCTGAAGCTTTCTTT. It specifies CASSPTPGSEAFF.

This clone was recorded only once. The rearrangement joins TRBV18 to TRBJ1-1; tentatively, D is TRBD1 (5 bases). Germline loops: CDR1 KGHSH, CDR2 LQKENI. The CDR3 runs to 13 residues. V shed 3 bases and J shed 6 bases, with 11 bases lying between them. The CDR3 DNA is TGTGCCAGCTCACCCGGGACTTTATCTGAAGCTTTCTTT. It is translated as CASSPGTLSEAFF.

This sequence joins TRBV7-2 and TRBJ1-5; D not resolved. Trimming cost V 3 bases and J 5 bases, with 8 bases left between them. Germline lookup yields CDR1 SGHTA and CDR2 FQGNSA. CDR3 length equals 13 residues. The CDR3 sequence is CASSFLSYQPQHF. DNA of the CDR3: TGTGCCAGCAGCTTTCTATCCTATCAGCCCCAGCATTTT. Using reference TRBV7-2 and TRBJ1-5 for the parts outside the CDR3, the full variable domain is GAGVSQSPSNKVTEKGKDVELRCDPISGHTALYWYRQSLGQGLEFLIYFQGNSAPDKSGLPSDRFSAERTGGSVSTLTIQRTQQEDSAVYLCASSFLSYQPQHFGDGTRLSIL.

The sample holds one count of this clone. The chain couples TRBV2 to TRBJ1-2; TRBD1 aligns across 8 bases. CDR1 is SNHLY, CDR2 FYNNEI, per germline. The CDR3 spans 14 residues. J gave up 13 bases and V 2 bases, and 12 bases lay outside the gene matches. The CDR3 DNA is TGTGCCAGCAGTGAACAGGGGGCTGGACGAGGGGGCACCTTC. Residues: CASSEQGAGRGGTF.

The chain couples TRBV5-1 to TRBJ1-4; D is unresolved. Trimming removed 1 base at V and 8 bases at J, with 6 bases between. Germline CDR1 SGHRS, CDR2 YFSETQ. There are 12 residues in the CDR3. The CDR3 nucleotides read TGCGCCAGCAGCTTGCCGGGGGAAAAACTGTTTTTT. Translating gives CASSLPGEKLFF.

CDR3 loop: CASSPPTTHTGLRYNEQFF. For the CDR3, the DNA is TGTGCCAGCTCACCACCGACTACCCACACGGGACTCCGCTACAATGAGCAGTTCTTC. V is TRBV18 and J is TRBJ2-1; a possible D gene is TRBD2 (6 bases). V lost 0 bases and J lost 3, with 21 bases in between. This CDR3 has 19 amino acids. The germline V gene has CDR1 KGHSH and CDR2 LQKENI.

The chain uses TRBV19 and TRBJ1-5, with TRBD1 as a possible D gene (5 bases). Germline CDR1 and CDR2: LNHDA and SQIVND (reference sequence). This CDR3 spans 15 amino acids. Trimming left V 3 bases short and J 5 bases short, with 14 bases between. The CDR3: CASSILGQDDQPQHF. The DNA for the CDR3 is TGTGCCAGTAGTATTCTGGGGCAGGATGATCAGCCCCAGCATTTT.

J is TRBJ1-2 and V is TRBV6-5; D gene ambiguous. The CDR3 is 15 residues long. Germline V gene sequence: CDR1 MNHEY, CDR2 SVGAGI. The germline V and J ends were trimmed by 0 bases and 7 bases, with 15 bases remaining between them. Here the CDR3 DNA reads TGTGCCAGCAGTTACTCGAGAAAGGCAAGGAGTGGCTACACCTTC. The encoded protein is CASSYSRKARSGYTF.

CDR3 DNA: TGTGCCAGCAGCTTAGAGACAGGGTCCACGAGCTCCTACAATGAGCAGTTCTTC. It is translated as CASSLETGSTSSYNEQFF. This chain links TRBV11-3 with TRBJ2-1, with TRBD1 matching over 7 bases. V gave up 0 bases and J gave up 0 bases; unmatched junction bases: 8. Germline lookup yields CDR1 SGHNT and CDR2 YENEEA. The CDR3 consists of 18 residues.

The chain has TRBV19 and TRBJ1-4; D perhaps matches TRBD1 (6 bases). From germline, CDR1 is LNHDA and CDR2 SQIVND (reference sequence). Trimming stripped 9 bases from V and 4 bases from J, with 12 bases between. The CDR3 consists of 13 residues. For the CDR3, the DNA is TGTGCCAGCCAACAGGGACATAATGAAAAACTGTTTTTT. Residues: CASQQGHNEKLFF.

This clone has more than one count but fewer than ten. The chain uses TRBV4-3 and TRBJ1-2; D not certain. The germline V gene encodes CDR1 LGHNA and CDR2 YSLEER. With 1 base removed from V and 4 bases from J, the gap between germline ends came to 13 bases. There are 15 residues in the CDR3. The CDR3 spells CASSQAGGQPYGYTF. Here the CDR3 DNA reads TGCGCCAGCAGCCAAGCGGGAGGGCAACCCTATGGCTACACCTTC.

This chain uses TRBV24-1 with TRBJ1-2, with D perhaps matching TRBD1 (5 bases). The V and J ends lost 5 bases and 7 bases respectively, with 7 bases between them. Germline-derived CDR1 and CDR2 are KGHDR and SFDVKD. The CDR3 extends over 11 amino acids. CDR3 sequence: CATSGRGGYTF. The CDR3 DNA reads TGTGCCACCAGTGGTAGGGGTGGCTACACCTTC.

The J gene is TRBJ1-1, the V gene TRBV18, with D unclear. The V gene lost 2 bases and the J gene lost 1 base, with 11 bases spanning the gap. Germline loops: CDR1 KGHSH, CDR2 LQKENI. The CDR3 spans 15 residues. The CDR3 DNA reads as TGTGCCAGCTCACCAAGGGAGACAAGGAACACTGAAGCTTTCTTT. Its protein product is CASSPRETRNTEAFF.

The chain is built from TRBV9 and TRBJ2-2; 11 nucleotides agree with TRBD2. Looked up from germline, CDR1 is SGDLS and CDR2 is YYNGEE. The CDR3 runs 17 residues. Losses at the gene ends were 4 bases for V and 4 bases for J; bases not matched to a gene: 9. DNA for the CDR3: TGTGCCAGCAGCCCTCGACTAGCGGGGTCTCTCACCGGGGAGCTGTTTTTT. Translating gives CASSPRLAGSLTGELFF.

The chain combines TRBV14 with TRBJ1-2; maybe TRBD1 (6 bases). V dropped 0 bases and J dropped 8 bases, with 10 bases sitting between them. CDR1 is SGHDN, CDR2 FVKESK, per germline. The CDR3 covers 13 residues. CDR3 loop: CASSQEGGSGYTF. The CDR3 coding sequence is TGTGCCAGCAGCCAAGAAGGGGGGAGCGGCTACACCTTC.

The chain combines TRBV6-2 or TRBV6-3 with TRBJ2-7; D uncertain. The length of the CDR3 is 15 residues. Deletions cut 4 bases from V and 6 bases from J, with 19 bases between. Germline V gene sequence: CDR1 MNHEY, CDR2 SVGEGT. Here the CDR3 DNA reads TGTGCCAGCAGTTCGACCCTCTCCTTGTCTGGCGAGCAGTACTTC. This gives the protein CASSSTLSLSGEQYF.

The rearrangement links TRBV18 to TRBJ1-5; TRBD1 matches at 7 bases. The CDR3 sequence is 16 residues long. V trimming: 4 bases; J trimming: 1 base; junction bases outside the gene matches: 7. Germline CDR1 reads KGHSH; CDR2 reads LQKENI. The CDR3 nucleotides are TGTGCCAGCTCACGACAGGGAGGTAGCAGCAATCAGCCCCAGCATTTT. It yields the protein CASSRQGGSSNQPQHF.

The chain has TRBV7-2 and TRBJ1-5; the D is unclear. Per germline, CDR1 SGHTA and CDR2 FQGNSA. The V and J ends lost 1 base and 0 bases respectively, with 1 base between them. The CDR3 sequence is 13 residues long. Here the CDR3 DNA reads TGTGCCAGCAGCTTAGATAGCAATCAGCCCCAGCATTTT. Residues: CASSLDSNQPQHF. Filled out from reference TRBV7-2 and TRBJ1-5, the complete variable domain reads GAGVSQSPSNKVTEKGKDVELRCDPISGHTALYWYRQSLGQGLEFLIYFQGNSAPDKSGLPSDRFSAERTGGSVSTLTIQRTQQEDSAVYLCASSLDSNQPQHFGDGTRLSIL.

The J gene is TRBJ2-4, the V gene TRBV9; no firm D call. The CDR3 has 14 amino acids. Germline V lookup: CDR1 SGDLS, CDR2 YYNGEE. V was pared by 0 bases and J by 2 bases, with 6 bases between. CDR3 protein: CASSVGMTKNIQYF. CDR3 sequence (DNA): TGTGCCAGCAGCGTAGGCATGACCAAAAACATTCAGTACTTC.

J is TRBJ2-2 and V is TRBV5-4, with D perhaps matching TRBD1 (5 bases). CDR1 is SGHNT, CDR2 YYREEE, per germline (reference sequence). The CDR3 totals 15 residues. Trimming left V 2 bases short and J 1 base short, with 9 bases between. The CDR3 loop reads CASSFGQGNTGELFF. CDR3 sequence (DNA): TGTGCCAGCAGCTTCGGGCAGGGGAACACCGGGGAGCTGTTTTTT.

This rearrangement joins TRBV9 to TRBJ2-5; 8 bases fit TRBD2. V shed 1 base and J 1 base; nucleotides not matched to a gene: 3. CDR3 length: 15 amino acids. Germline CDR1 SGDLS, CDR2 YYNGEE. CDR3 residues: CASSVQTSGQETQYF. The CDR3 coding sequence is TGTGCCAGCAGCGTACAAACTAGCGGCCAAGAGACCCAGTACTTC.

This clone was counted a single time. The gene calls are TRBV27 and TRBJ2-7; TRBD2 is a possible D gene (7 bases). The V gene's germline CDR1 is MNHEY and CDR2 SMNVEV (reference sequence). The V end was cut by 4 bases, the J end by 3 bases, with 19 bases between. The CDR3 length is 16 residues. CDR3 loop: CASSYRGAGAGYEQYF. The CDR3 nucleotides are TGTGCCAGCAGTTATCGGGGGGCCGGAGCCGGCTACGAGCAGTACTTC.

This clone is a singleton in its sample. The CDR3 is CASSPGPGDTQYF. CDR3 in DNA: TGTGCCAGCAGCCCGGGACCCGGGGATACGCAGTATTTT. This rearrangement joins TRBV11-3 to TRBJ2-3; D could derive from TRBD1 or TRBD2 (5 bases each). This CDR3 comprises 13 residues. Germline assignment: CDR1 SGHNT and CDR2 YENEEA. The germline V and J ends were trimmed by 5 bases and 6 bases, with 12 bases remaining between them.

The CDR3: CASSPQAGGPSEQYF. CDR3 sequence (DNA): TGTGCCAGTAGTCCTCAAGCGGGGGGGCCGTCCGAGCAGTACTTC. V usage is TRBV19 and J usage is TRBJ2-7; 10 bases match TRBD2. V lost 5 bases and J lost 6; bases outside the gene matches: 10. CDR1 and CDR2 from the germline V gene are LNHDA and SQIVND (reference sequence). The CDR3 is 15 amino acids.

Here the CDR3 reads CASSLVRGRANYGYTF. In DNA form, the CDR3 reads TGTGCCAGCAGCTTAGTCCGGGGGCGAGCTAACTATGGCTACACCTTC. J is TRBJ1-2 and V is TRBV7-8; D perhaps matches TRBD1 (6 bases). Germline V CDR1 and CDR2: SGHVS, FQNEAQ. The V end lost 1 base, the J end lost 0 bases, and 12 bases lay between the germline ends. The CDR3 loop spans 16 amino acids.

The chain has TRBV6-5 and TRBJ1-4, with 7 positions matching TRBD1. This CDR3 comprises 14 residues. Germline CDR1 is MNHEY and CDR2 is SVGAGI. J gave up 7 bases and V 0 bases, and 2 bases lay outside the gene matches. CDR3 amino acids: CASSYSKGAEKLFF. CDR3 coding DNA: TGTGCCAGCAGTTACTCGAAGGGGGCTGAAAAACTGTTTTTT.

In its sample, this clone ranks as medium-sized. The CDR3 nucleotides are TGTGCCACCAGCAGGCTAATATTCTCCGAGCAGTACTTC. Translated: CATSRLIFSEQYF. The chain has TRBV15 and TRBJ2-7; no firm D call. From germline, CDR1 is LNHNV and CDR2 YYDKDF (reference sequence). This CDR3 contains 13 residues. V lost 3 bases to trimming and J lost 6 bases, with 12 bases between them.

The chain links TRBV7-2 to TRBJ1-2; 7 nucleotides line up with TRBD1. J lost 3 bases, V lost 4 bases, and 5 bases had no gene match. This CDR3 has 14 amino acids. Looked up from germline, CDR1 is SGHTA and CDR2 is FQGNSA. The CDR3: CASSSGTAYYGYTF. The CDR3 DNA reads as TGTGCCAGCAGCTCCGGGACAGCCTACTATGGCTACACCTTC.

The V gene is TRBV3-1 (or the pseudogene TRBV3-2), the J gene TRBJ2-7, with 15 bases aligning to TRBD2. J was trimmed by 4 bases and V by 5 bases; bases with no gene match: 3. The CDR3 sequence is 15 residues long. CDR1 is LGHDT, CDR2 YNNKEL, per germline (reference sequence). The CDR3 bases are TGTGCCAGCAGCTACGGACTAGCGGGGGGGTACGAGCAGTACTTC. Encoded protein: CASSYGLAGGYEQYF.

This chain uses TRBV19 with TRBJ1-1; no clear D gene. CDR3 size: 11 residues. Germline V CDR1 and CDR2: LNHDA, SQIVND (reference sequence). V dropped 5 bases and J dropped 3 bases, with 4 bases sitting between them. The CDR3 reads CASSWDTEAFF. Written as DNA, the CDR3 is TGTGCCAGTAGTTGGGACACTGAAGCTTTCTTT.

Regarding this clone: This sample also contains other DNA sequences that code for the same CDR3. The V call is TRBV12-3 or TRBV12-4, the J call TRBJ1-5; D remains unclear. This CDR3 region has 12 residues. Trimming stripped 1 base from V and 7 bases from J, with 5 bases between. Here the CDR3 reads CASSLGGQPQHF. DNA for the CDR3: TGTGCCAGCAGTTTAGGAGGGCAGCCCCAGCATTTT.